What follows is one TCR beta chain and its context. Only in-frame clones appear in the TCRdb table, and some are missing; sequencing was by immunoSEQ multiplex PCR. The table lists about 220,000 clones, approximately 82% of them singletons. This sample is part of a study of blood T cell repertoires in COVID-19. V dropped 5 bases and J dropped 0 bases, with 17 bases sitting between them. The length of the CDR3 is 18 residues. Germline CDR1 and CDR2: MGHRA and YSYEKL. Individuals drawn from under 30 US areas were about 18 to 95 years old. Membership in each cohort depended on participant-reported clinical history.

The sequencing input was PBMCs or T cells enriched from blood (not recorded which). This clonotype was sampled from a man aged 40-49 years who had recovered from COVID-19. V is TRBV4-1 and J is TRBJ2-6; tentative D call: TRBD1 (6 bases). CDR3 protein: CASSYSGTRGSGANVLTF. In nucleotides, the CDR3 is TGCGCCAGCAGCTATTCCGGGACAAGGGGCTCTGGGGCCAACGTCCTGACTTTC.